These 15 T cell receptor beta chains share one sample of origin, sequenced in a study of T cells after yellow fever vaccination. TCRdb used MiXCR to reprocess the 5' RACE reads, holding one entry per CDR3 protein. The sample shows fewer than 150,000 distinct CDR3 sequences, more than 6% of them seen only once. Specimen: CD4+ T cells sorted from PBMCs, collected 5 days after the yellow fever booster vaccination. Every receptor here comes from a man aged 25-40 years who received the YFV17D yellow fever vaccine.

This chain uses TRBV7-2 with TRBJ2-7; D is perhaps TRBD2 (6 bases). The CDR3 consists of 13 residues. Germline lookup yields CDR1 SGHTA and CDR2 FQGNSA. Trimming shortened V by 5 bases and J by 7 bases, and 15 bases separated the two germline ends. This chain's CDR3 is CASSPRSGREQYF. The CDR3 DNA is TGTGCCAGCAGCCCCCGGTCAGGGAGGGAGCAGTACTTC.

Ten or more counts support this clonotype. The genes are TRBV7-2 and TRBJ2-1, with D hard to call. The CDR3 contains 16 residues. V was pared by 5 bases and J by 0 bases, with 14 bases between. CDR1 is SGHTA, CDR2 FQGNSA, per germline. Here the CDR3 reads CASSLGPVGSYNEQFF. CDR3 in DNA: TGTGCCAGCAGCCTAGGCCCGGTCGGCTCCTACAATGAGCAGTTCTTC.

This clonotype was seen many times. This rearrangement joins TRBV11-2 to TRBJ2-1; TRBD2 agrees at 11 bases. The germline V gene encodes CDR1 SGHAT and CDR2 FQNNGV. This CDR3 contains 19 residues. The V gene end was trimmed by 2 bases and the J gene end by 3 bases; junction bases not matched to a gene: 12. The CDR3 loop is CASSLPSGRNLKGYNEQFF. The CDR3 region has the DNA TGTGCCAGCAGCTTACCTAGCGGGAGGAACCTAAAGGGCTACAATGAGCAGTTCTTC.

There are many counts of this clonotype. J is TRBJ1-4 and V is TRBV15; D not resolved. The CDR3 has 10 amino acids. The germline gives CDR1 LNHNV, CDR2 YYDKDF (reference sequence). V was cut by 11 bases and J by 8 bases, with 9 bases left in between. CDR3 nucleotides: TGTGCCGCTGGAAACGAAAAACTGTTTTTT. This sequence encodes CAAGNEKLFF.

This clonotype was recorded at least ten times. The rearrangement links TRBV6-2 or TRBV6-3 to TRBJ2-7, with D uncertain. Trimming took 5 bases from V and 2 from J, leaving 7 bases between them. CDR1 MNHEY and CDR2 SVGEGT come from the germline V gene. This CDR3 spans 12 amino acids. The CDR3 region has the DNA TGTGCCAGCAGTAGCCAGACCTACGAGCAGTACTTC. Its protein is CASSSQTYEQYF.

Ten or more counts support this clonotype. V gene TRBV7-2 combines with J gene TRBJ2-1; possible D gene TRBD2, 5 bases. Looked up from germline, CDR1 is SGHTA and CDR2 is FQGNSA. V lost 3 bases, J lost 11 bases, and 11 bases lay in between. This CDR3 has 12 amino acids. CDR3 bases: TGTGCCAGCAGCTTCTCGGAGGTTCAGCAGTTCTTC. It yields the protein CASSFSEVQQFF.

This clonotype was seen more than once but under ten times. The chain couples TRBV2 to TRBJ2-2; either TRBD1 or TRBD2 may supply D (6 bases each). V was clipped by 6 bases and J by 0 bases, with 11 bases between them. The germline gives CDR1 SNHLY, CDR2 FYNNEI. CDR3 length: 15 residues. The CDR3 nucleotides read TGTGCCAGCAGGGCGGGACATACGAACACCGGGGAGCTGTTTTTT. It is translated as CASRAGHTNTGELFF.

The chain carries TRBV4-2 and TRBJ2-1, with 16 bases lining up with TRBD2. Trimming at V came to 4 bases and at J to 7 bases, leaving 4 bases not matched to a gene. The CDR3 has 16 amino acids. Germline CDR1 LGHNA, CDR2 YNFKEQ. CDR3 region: CASSPGLAGGRNEQFF. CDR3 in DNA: TGTGCCAGCAGCCCGGGACTAGCGGGAGGGAGGAATGAGCAGTTCTTC.

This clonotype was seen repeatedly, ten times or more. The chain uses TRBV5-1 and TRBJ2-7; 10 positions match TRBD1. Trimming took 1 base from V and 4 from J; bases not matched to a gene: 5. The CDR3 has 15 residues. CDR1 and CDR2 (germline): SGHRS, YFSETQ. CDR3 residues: CASSLLGTGEYEQYF. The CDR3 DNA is TGCGCCAGCAGCTTGTTGGGGACAGGGGAGTACGAGCAGTACTTC. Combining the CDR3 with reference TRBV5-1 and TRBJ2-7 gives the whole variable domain KAGVTQTPRYLIKTRGQQVTLSCSPISGHRSVSWYQQTPGQGLQFLFEYFSETQRNKGNFPGRFSGRQFSNSRSEMNVSTLELGDSALYLCASSLLGTGEYEQYFGPGTRLTVT.

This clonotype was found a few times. CDR3 sequence: CASSVGPSRDTQYF. The CDR3 region has the DNA TGTGCCAGCAGCGTAGGACCCTCTCGGGATACGCAGTATTTT. This chain links TRBV9 with TRBJ2-3; D gene ambiguous. The CDR3 sequence is 14 residues long. The germline gives CDR1 SGDLS, CDR2 YYNGEE. Trimming left V 0 bases short and J 6 bases short, with 11 bases between.

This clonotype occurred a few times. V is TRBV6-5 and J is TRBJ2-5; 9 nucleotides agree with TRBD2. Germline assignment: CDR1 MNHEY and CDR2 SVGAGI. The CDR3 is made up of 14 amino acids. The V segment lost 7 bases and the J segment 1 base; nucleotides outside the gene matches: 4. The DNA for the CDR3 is TGTGCCAGCACCTTAGCGGGAGCCCAAGAGACCCAGTACTTC. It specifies CASTLAGAQETQYF.

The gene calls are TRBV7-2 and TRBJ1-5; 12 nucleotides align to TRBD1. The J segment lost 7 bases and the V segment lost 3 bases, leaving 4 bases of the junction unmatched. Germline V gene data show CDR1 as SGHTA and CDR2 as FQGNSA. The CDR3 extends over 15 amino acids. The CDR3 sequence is CASSLGTGGGQPQHF. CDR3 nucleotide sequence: TGTGCCAGCAGCTTGGGGACAGGGGGCGGACAGCCCCAGCATTTT.

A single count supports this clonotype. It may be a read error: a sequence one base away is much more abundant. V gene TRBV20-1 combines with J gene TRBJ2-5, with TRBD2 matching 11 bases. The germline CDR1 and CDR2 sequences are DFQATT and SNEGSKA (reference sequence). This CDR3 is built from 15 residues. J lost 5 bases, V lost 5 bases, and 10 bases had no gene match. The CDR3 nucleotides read TGCAGTGCTTCCACCGGGACTAGCGGCAGTGAGACCCAGTACTTC. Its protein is CSASTGTSGSETQYF.

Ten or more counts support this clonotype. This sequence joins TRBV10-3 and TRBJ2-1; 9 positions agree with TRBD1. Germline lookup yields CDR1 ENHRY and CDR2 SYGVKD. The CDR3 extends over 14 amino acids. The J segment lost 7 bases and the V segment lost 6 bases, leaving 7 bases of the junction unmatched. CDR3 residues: CAIRAGQGGNEQFF. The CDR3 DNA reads TGTGCCATCAGAGCGGGACAGGGTGGGAATGAGCAGTTCTTC.

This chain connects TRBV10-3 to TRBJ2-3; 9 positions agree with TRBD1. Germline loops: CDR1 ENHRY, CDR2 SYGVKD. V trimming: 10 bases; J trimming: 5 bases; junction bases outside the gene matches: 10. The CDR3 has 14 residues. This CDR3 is CATTAGQGGDTQYF. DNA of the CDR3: TGTGCCACTACTGCGGGACAGGGAGGAGATACGCAGTATTTT.